Following are 21 T cell receptor beta chains from one sample sequenced in a study of T cell responses to AZD1222 COVID-19 vaccine. Clones were read by immunoSEQ multiplex PCR, and TCRdb kept only the in-frame ones, dropping some. The data show about 120,000 clones, approximately 89% seen once. This sample comprised peripheral blood, obtained on day 0 of AZD1222 vaccination. The source of these receptors is an adult in good health.

The rearrangement joins TRBV11-2 to TRBJ2-3; D remains unclear. This CDR3 region has 12 residues. CDR1 and CDR2 from the germline V gene are SGHAT and FQNNGV. V was cut by 5 bases and J by 6 bases, with 9 bases left in between. The CDR3 DNA reads TGTGCCAGCAGCCTTCTAGGGGATACGCAGTATTTT. The encoded protein is CASSLLGDTQYF.

The gene calls are TRBV19 and TRBJ2-1, with D possibly being TRBD2 (5 bases). CDR1 and CDR2 (germline): LNHDA, SQIVND (reference sequence). The CDR3 runs to 15 residues. Trimming removed 4 bases from V and 0 bases from J, with 10 bases in between. The CDR3 region has the DNA TGTGCCAGTAGTAATTCGGGAAGCTCCTACAATGAGCAGTTCTTC. Protein: CASSNSGSSYNEQFF. The full variable domain, with the rest looked up from reference TRBV19 and TRBJ2-1, is DGGITQSPKYLFRKEGQNVTLSCEQNLNHDAMYWYRQDPGQGLRLIYYSQIVNDFQKGDIAEGYSVSREKKESFPLTVTSAQKNPTAFYLCASSNSGSSYNEQFFGPGTRLTVL.

The chain joins TRBV5-1 to TRBJ2-1; maybe TRBD2 (6 bases). Germline lookup yields CDR1 SGHRS and CDR2 YFSETQ. The CDR3 consists of 14 residues. The V end was cut by 2 bases, the J end by 7 bases, with 13 bases between. Here the CDR3 reads CASSLGGSLNEQFF. The CDR3 bases are TGCGCCAGCAGCTTAGGAGGGAGTCTGAATGAGCAGTTCTTC.

This clone appeared a few times. This rearrangement joins TRBV18 to TRBJ2-5, with D perhaps matching TRBD1 (5 bases). The CDR3 spans 14 residues. Germline CDR1 KGHSH, CDR2 LQKENI. Trimming stripped 3 bases from V and 3 bases from J, with 11 bases between. The CDR3 bases are TGTGCCAGCTCACCCAGGCGCAGGGAAGAGACCCAGTACTTC. Its translation is CASSPRRREETQYF.

The chain carries TRBV15 and TRBJ2-1; 8 bases fit TRBD2. The CDR3 runs 18 residues. CDR1 is LNHNV, CDR2 YYDKDF, per germline (reference sequence). V shed 0 bases, J shed 6 bases, and the junction held 13 bases outside the gene matches. The CDR3 sequence is CATSRELGGSGGSNEQFF. The CDR3 DNA reads as TGTGCCACCAGCAGAGAGCTTGGGGGAAGCGGGGGCAGCAATGAGCAGTTCTTC. Variable domain in full (rest from reference TRBV15 and TRBJ2-1): DAMVIQNPRYQVTQFGKPVTLSCSQTLNHNVMYWYQQKSSQAPKLLFHYYDKDFNNEADTPDNFQSRRPNTSFCFLDIRSPGLGDTAMYLCATSRELGGSGGSNEQFFGPGTRLTVL.

This clone came up once. This rearrangement joins TRBV5-1 to TRBJ2-5; TRBD2 aligns across 9 bases. V shed 2 bases, J shed 4 bases, and the junction held 9 bases outside the gene matches. This CDR3 has 16 residues. Per germline, CDR1 SGHRS and CDR2 YFSETQ. CDR3 sequence (DNA): TGCGCCAGCAGCTTTCTATTGCGGGAGGGCCCAGAGACCCAGTACTTC. It is translated as CASSFLLREGPETQYF.

This chain joins TRBV5-4 and TRBJ1-1; D ambiguous. The ends were cut back, 0 bases at V and 2 bases at J, with 5 bases in the middle. Germline V lookup: CDR1 SGHNT, CDR2 YYREEE (reference sequence). The CDR3 is 13 amino acids. CDR3 DNA: TGTGCCAGCAGCTTGGCCATTAACACTGAAGCTTTCTTT. Residues: CASSLAINTEAFF. The whole variable domain, filled in from reference TRBV5-4 and TRBJ1-1, reads ETGVTQSPTHLIKTRGQQVTLRCSSQSGHNTVSWYQQALGQGPQFIFQYYREEENGRGNFPPRFSGLQFPNYSSELNVNALELDDSALYLCASSLAINTEAFFGQGTRLTVV.

The genes are TRBV12-3 or TRBV12-4 and TRBJ1-2; D gene unclear. CDR3 size: 13 residues. V was trimmed by 2 bases and J by 1 base, leaving 5 bases between them. CDR3 coding DNA: TGTGCCAGCAGTTTATTGGTTAACTATGGCTACACCTTC. Amino acids: CASSLLVNYGYTF.

The chain recombines TRBV5-1 with TRBJ2-5; TRBD2 agrees at 8 bases. The CDR3 consists of 15 residues. Germline loops: CDR1 SGHRS, CDR2 YFSETQ. With V trimmed by 0 bases and J by 4 bases, 5 bases remained unmatched. The CDR3 spells CASSLGPGLGETQYF. The CDR3 DNA is TGCGCCAGCAGCTTGGGCCCGGGACTAGGAGAGACCCAGTACTTC.

The genes are TRBV12-5 and TRBJ2-5; 11 bases line up with TRBD1. The germline V gene has CDR1 LGHNT and CDR2 FRNRAP. V shed 1 base, J shed 4 bases, and the junction held 5 bases outside the gene matches. This CDR3 comprises 16 residues. The CDR3 DNA is TGTGCTAGTGGTTTGGGGACAGGGGGCATGGTAGAGACCCAGTACTTC. Translating gives CASGLGTGGMVETQYF.

The rearrangement links TRBV18 to TRBJ2-5, with D possibly being TRBD1 or TRBD2 (5 bases each). CDR3 length: 15 residues. V was trimmed by 6 bases and J by 0 bases, leaving 14 bases between them. In germline, CDR1 is KGHSH, CDR2 LQKENI. The CDR3 loop reads CASSQGTGNQETQYF. The CDR3 DNA is TGTGCCAGCTCCCAAGGGACGGGGAACCAAGAGACCCAGTACTTC.

The chain uses TRBV5-8 and TRBJ2-7, with 11 bases aligning to TRBD2. Germline V gene data show CDR1 as SGHTS and CDR2 as YDEGEE. The V segment lost 0 bases and the J segment 4 bases; nucleotides outside the gene matches: 9. This CDR3 contains 17 residues. This CDR3 is CASSLGLAGGALYEQYF. The CDR3, as DNA: TGTGCCAGCAGCTTGGGGCTAGCGGGAGGAGCTTTATACGAGCAGTACTTC.

The chain combines TRBV27 with TRBJ2-1; D ambiguous. The CDR3 totals 11 residues. The germline V gene has CDR1 MNHEY and CDR2 SMNVEV (reference sequence). The V end lost 5 bases, the J end lost 9 bases, and 8 bases lay between the germline ends. CDR3 residues: CASSTIGEQFF. CDR3 DNA: TGTGCCAGCAGTACGATAGGTGAGCAGTTCTTC.

The chain uses TRBV27 and TRBJ2-1; 9 bases are shared with TRBD2. The V gene's germline CDR1 is MNHEY and CDR2 SMNVEV (reference sequence). J gave up 6 bases and V 5 bases, and 11 bases lay outside the gene matches. The CDR3 has 16 amino acids. The CDR3 sequence: CASSTRPGLATNEQFF. CDR3 bases: TGTGCCAGCAGTACAAGACCGGGACTAGCTACCAATGAGCAGTTCTTC.

This chain joins TRBV27 and TRBJ1-1; D is unresolved. Germline values: CDR1 MNHEY, CDR2 SMNVEV (reference sequence). Between the trimmed V and J ends, which lost 5 bases and 6 bases, there was a span of 16 bases. The CDR3 spans 14 residues. The CDR3 sequence: CASSPRSGGAEAFF. The CDR3 coding sequence is TGTGCCAGCAGTCCGCGGTCAGGCGGCGCTGAAGCTTTCTTT.

The V gene is TRBV10-2, the J gene TRBJ1-1; a weak D match, TRBD1 (6 bases). CDR1 and CDR2 from the germline V gene are WSHSY and SAAADI. The germline V and J ends were trimmed by 3 bases and 1 base, with 12 bases remaining between them. The length of the CDR3 is 15 residues. As DNA, the CDR3 is TGCGCCAGCAGTGATAGAGGGGGTGGGAACACTGAAGCTTTCTTT. Amino acids: CASSDRGGGNTEAFF.

The rearrangement joins TRBV29-1 to TRBJ2-3; D possibly uses TRBD1 or TRBD2 (5 bases each). The CDR3 covers 15 residues. Germline V gene sequence: CDR1 SQVTM, CDR2 ANQGSEA. V lost 1 base to trimming and J lost 2 bases, with 13 bases between them. The CDR3 loop is CSVEGDGGNTDTQYF. The CDR3 nucleotides read TGCAGCGTTGAAGGGGACGGTGGAAACACAGATACGCAGTATTTT.

This sequence joins TRBV27 and TRBJ1-2, with 7 bases lining up with TRBD1. The CDR3 consists of 17 residues. J lost 3 bases, V lost 2 bases, and 12 bases had no gene match. Germline CDR1 is MNHEY and CDR2 is SMNVEV (reference sequence). The CDR3 here is CASSLTSGTAEDYGYTF. The CDR3 DNA reads as TGTGCCAGCAGTTTAACCTCCGGGACAGCCGAGGACTATGGCTACACCTTC.

The chain uses TRBV5-1 and TRBJ1-2, with 9 bases matching TRBD1. Germline assignment: CDR1 SGHRS and CDR2 YFSETQ. Trimming at V came to 2 bases and at J to 5 bases, leaving 4 bases not matched to a gene. The CDR3 covers 14 residues. As DNA, the CDR3 is TGCGCCAGCAGCTTCCGGACAGGGGAATATGGCTACACCTTC. Amino acids: CASSFRTGEYGYTF. The whole variable domain, filled in from reference TRBV5-1 and TRBJ1-2, reads KAGVTQTPRYLIKTRGQQVTLSCSPISGHRSVSWYQQTPGQGLQFLFEYFSETQRNKGNFPGRFSGRQFSNSRSEMNVSTLELGDSALYLCASSFRTGEYGYTFGSGTRLTVV.

CDR3 region: CASRMFMGGTEAFF. CDR3 DNA sequence: TGTGCCAGCAGGATGTTTATGGGGGGCACTGAAGCTTTCTTT. V usage is TRBV5-8 and J usage is TRBJ1-1; D possibly corresponds to TRBD1 (5 bases). CDR3 size: 14 residues. Germline values: CDR1 SGHTS, CDR2 YDEGEE. V was pared by 5 bases and J by 4 bases, with 15 bases between.

This chain connects TRBV5-1 to TRBJ2-2; D remains ambiguous. The germline V gene encodes CDR1 SGHRS and CDR2 YFSETQ. The ends were cut back, 8 bases at V and 0 bases at J, with 8 bases in the middle. The CDR3 has 13 residues. The CDR3 here is CASGLANTGELFF. The DNA for the CDR3 is TGCGCCAGTGGGTTGGCGAACACCGGGGAGCTGTTTTTT.